This TCR beta chain was retrieved from a study of T cell clonality in common variable immunodeficiency. Whole-study findings and limits: Compared with controls, CVID subjects had fewer shared TCRbeta clones. Common variable immunodeficiency TCR beta sequences reportedly had fewer deletions and N-nucleotide insertions.

Trimming removed 5 bases from V and 5 bases from J; junction bases left unmatched: 9. CDR1 and CDR2 (germline): PRHDT, FYEKMQ (reference sequence). The CDR3 totals 15 residues. CVID meant reduced serum IgG, IgA and/or IgM plus specific antibody deficiency. No CVID subject was ill or on immunomodulatory drugs when sampled. Measured with immunoSEQ multiplex PCR; TCRdb has only the in-frame clones, and not every one. This sample carries approximately 12,000 clones, none of them present only once. To note about this clone: Its antigen is not identified. The read ends 3 residues early relative to the CDR3; the germline J gene fills the gap.

The specimen was peripheral blood mononuclear cells. This TCR was sampled from a human donor with common variable immunodeficiency. V is TRBV13 and J is TRBJ2-7; 10 bases match TRBD1. The CDR3 protein is CASSLYGTGVDEQYF. CDR3 DNA, as far as it was read: TGTGCCAGCAGCCTATATGGGACAGGGGTAGACGAG.